This is a list of T cell receptor beta chains from one sample in a study of siplizumab effects on memory and regulatory T cells. Sequenced by immunoSEQ multiplex PCR; TCRdb stores in-frame clones only, minus some. The table has about 120,000 clones, roughly 94% seen once; the top ten hold about 1.8%. What was sequenced was non-Treg CD4+ T cells sorted from blood. Receptors originate from a human donor in good health. CDR3s include the opening cysteine and the closing phenylalanine or tryptophan. A D gene is named only where the DNA matches it firmly. Not every row has a clone size; where given, it reads once, few, many or a size class.

d_gene	abundance	v_gene	j_gene	CDR3nt	CDR3aa
TRBD2	NA	TRBV30	TRBJ2-1	TGTGCCTGGAGTGCAGGACTAGCGGGATACAATGAGCAGTTCTTC	CAWSAGLAGYNEQFF
NA	NA	TRBV6-1	TRBJ1-2	TGTGCCAGCAGTGAAGCGGTGTTTTTTACTGCTAACTATGGCTACACCTTC	CASSEAVFFTANYGYTF
NA	once	TRBV2	TRBJ2-3	TGTGCCAGCCGTGGCAGGGAGGGCACAGATACGCAGTATTTT	CASRGREGTDTQYF
NA	NA	TRBV7-3	TRBJ2-2	TGTGCCAGCAGCTTAAGGAGCTTCCGGGCCGGGGAGCTGTTTTTT	CASSLRSFRAGELFF
NA	NA	TRBV10-3	TRBJ1-1	TGTGCCATCAGTGGCAACCGCATAAGAGGGGGAGGAATGAACACTGAAGCTTTCTTT	CAISGNRIRGGGMNTEAFF
NA	NA	TRBV5-6	TRBJ2-5	TGTGCCAGCAGCTTGTATCGGGTGGATACCCAGTACTTC	CASSLYRVDTQYF
NA	NA	TRBV11-2	TRBJ2-1	TGTGCCAGCAGCTTAGTTCAGGGGTCCTACAATGAGCAGTTCTTC	CASSLVQGSYNEQFF
TRBD1	once	TRBV11-3	TRBJ1-1	TGTGCCAGCAGCCCGGGACAGGGGTACACTGAAGCTTTCTTT	CASSPGQGYTEAFF
NA	NA	TRBV2	TRBJ1-2	TGTGCCAGCAGTGAAGAAAAGGGGTTCTATGGCTACACCTTC	CASSEEKGFYGYTF
TRBD1	NA	TRBV7-3	TRBJ2-1	TGTGCCAGCAGCATTAGACAGGGGGGGAATGAGCAGTTCTTC	CASSIRQGGNEQFF
NA	NA	TRBV9	TRBJ2-2	TGTGCCAGCAGCGTAGACGGGTCGAACACCGGGGAGCTGTTTTTT	CASSVDGSNTGELFF
TRBD2	once	TRBV10-2	TRBJ2-7	TGCGCCAGCAACACCGGGACTAGCGGGAGAAACGAGCAGTACTTC	CASNTGTSGRNEQYF
NA	NA	TRBV2	TRBJ1-5	TGTGCCAGCACATTAGAAGGACCGCGTGGCAATCAGCCCCAGCATTTT	CASTLEGPRGNQPQHF
TRBD1	NA	TRBV7-6	TRBJ2-5	TGTGCCAGCAGCTTGACTCCGGGACAGGGTGGTGGGGAGACCCAGTACTTC	CASSLTPGQGGGETQYF
NA	NA	TRBV11-2	TRBJ1-2	TGTGCCAGCAGCCCAGCGGGCCTCTATGGCTACACCTTC	CASSPAGLYGYTF
NA	NA	TRBV7-9	TRBJ2-2	TGTGCCAGCAGCTTAGTTTGGGACACCGGGGAGCTGTTTTTT	CASSLVWDTGELFF
NA	NA	TRBV5-1	TRBJ2-7	TGCGCCAGCAGCTGGCGGGCAGAGTCCTACGAGCAGTACTTC	CASSWRAESYEQYF
NA	NA	TRBV10-2	TRBJ1-4	TGCGCCAGCAGTGAGTTAATCAGGGAAAAAGGAGAACTGTTTTTT	CASSELIREKGELFF
TRBD1	NA	TRBV5-5	TRBJ2-7	TGTGCCAGCAGCTCCGGTCAGGGGGTCGCGCCCTACGAGCAGTACTTC	CASSSGQGVAPYEQYF
TRBD2	NA	TRBV5-1	TRBJ2-1	TGCGCCAGCAGCTTGGAGGGAGCGGGAGGGGTTGAGCAGTTCTTC	CASSLEGAGGVEQFF
NA	NA	TRBV13	TRBJ2-3	TGTGCCAGCAGCCGTGGAAGGCCAGCAGATACGCAGTATTTT	CASSRGRPADTQYF
TRBD2	NA	TRBV11-3	TRBJ2-1	TGTGCCAGCAGCGAGGGCGGGAGGGGAGCTCGCAATGAGCAGTTCTTC	CASSEGGRGARNEQFF
NA	NA	TRBV5-1	TRBJ1-3	TGCGCCAGCAGCTTGGCCAGCACCTCGAGCTCTGGAAACACCATATATTTT	CASSLASTSSSGNTIYF
NA	NA	TRBV2	TRBJ2-7	TGTGCCAGCAGTGAAATGTGGGGCCAGAACACAAAGCAGTACTTC	CASSEMWGQNTKQYF
TRBD2	NA	TRBV5-4	TRBJ2-7	TGTGCCAGCAGCGTGGGGACTAGCGGGGGGGCCGAGCAGTACTTC	CASSVGTSGGAEQYF
TRBD1	once	TRBV5-1	TRBJ2-3	TGCGCCAGCAGCTTTCTAGGGGGCGCGGCAGATACGCAGTATTTT	CASSFLGGAADTQYF